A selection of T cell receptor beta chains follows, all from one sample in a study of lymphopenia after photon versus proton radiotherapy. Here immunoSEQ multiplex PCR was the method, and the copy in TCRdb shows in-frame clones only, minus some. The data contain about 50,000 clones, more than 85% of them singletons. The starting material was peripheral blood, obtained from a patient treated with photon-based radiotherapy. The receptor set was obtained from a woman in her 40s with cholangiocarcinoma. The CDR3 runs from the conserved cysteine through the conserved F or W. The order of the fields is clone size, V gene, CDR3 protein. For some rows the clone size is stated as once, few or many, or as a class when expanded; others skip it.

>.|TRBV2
CASSTGTGYAEAFF
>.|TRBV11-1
CASSFSRGSYEQYF
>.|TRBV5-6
CASSLDGPNTEAFF
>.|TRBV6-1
CASSGEVWTEAFF
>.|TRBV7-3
CASSVRTSGASNEQFF
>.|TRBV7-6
CASSSGTSGYGANVLTF
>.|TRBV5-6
CASSLSGGNYYGYTF
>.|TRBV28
CASSLDRGVNTEAFF
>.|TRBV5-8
CATRPKESSSRSAFF
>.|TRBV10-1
CARGRVRYGYTF
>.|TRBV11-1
CASSLLAGLTNAGDTQYF
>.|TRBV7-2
CARELTPRRLVGSGELFF
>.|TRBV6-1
CASSETWSSYNEQFF
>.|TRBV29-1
CSGQIGDNTGELFF
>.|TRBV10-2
CASTSTPRTRSYEQYF
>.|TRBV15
CATSRERDRGNQPQHF
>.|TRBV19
CASSIAVGGTAVRSDGYTF
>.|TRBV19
CASSTRQGAGEQFF
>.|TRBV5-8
CASSRLSGFTF
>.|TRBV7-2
CASSLVPRTSGRIQETQYF
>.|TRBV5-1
CASSPPNDQGKLFF
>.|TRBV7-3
CASSPYTGGAIYNEQFF
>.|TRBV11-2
CASSLQQGTTEAFF
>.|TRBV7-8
CASSPGVGGYTF
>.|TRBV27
CASSLSPPRGPYGYTF
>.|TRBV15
CATSTPTEAFF
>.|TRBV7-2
CASSLEGQPYGYTF
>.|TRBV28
CASSPGLLNTGELFF
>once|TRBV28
CASSLGIQPQETQYF
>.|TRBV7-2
CASSSSFTQYF
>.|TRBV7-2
CASSSYGQGTEAFF
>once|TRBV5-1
CASSLAGGRGDTQYF
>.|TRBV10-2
CASSEGWDQFF
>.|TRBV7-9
CASSLEYSTDTQYF
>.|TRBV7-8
CASSPGGYEQYF
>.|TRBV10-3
CAISGQGAPTDTQYF
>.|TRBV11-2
CASSLAQIYEQYF
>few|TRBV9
CASSVRGNSPLHF
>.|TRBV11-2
CASSPDTGRNEQFF
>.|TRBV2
CASSEVGQGTYEQYF
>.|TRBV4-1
CASSQEGTESPYEQYF
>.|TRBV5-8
CASRKQGRTLQETQYF
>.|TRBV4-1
CASSQAGQGAAEAFF
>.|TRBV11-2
CASRQTGTYEQYF
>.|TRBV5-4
CASSHGTGELFF
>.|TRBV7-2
CASSPGTGGSYGYTF
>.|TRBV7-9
CASSFARTLNEKLFF
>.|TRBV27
CASSSLAGGPATSSYNEQFF
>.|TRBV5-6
CASSQAPGELFF
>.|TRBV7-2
CASSPADNYGYTF
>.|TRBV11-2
CASSLSTSGRTDTQYF
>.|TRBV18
CASSPVEREISTDTQYF
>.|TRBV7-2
CASSLDRGAAYEQYF
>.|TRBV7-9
CASSLIGDGPYEQYF
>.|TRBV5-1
CASSLEGVYGYTF
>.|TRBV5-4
CASSLGSFSFEETQYF